This TCR beta chain was sequenced in a study of blood T cell repertoires in COVID-19. Study summary: Whether acute or convalescent, the COVID-19 samples came from the United States, Italy and Spain.

Germline CDR1 DFQATT, CDR2 SNEGSKA (reference sequence). V dropped 3 bases and J dropped 1 base, with 13 bases sitting between them. This CDR3 has 15 amino acids. Only in-frame clones appear in the TCRdb table, and some are missing; sequencing was by immunoSEQ multiplex PCR. The sample gives about 64,000 clones, more than 75% of which show up once; over 9.5% is in the top ten. The receptor was derived from a woman aged 35 to 49 who had recovered from COVID-19. The sample taken for sequencing was PBMCs or T cells enriched from blood (not recorded which). This chain connects TRBV20-1 to TRBJ1-5; the D gene is possibly TRBD1 (6 bases). The CDR3 reads CSASPQGFSNQPQHF. DNA of the CDR3: TGCAGTGCTAGTCCACAGGGATTCAGCAATCAGCCCCAGCATTTT.